The next 9 T cell receptor beta chains were all read from a single sample in a study of blood T cell repertoires in COVID-19. Produced via immunoSEQ multiplex PCR; TCRdb's table is partial and in-frame only. Of about 200,000 clones in the sample, around nine tenths were seen once. Sequenced sample: peripheral blood. The receptors derive from a man aged 50 to 60 with COVID-19, enrolled during active disease.

The chain links TRBV18 to TRBJ1-3; a weak D match, TRBD1 (6 bases). The germline CDR1 and CDR2 sequences are KGHSH and LQKENI. This CDR3 has 14 residues. The germline V and J ends were trimmed by 2 bases and 2 bases, with 7 bases remaining between them. The CDR3 region is CASSPRTAGNTIYF. The CDR3 region has the DNA TGTGCCAGCTCACCAAGGACAGCTGGAAACACCATATATTTT.

This chain uses TRBV5-1 with TRBJ1-1; 7 bases match TRBD1. The CDR3 runs to 14 residues. With 3 bases clipped from V and 1 base from J, the junction kept 3 bases outside the gene matches. Germline CDR1 and CDR2: SGHRS and YFSETQ. CDR3 sequence reads: CASSSQGRNTEAFF. Written as DNA, the CDR3 is TGCGCCAGCAGCTCACAGGGGAGGAACACTGAAGCTTTCTTT. Combining the CDR3 with reference TRBV5-1 and TRBJ1-1 gives the whole variable domain KAGVTQTPRYLIKTRGQQVTLSCSPISGHRSVSWYQQTPGQGLQFLFEYFSETQRNKGNFPGRFSGRQFSNSRSEMNVSTLELGDSALYLCASSSQGRNTEAFFGQGTRLTVV.

CDR3 region: CASSPLGTPVGEQYF. The CDR3 DNA follows: TGTGCCAGCAGCCCACTCGGGACTCCAGTCGGGGAGCAGTACTTC. V usage is TRBV7-2 and J usage is TRBJ2-7; tentative D call: TRBD2 (6 bases). Germline CDR1 SGHTA, CDR2 FQGNSA. The V gene lost 5 bases and the J gene lost 7 bases, with 21 bases spanning the gap. The CDR3 length is 15 residues.

This clone has just a few counts. The rearrangement links TRBV7-2 to TRBJ2-5; TRBD2 matches at 12 bases. V trimming: 3 bases; J trimming: 4 bases; junction bases outside the gene matches: 6. Germline CDR1 is SGHTA and CDR2 is FQGNSA. The CDR3 length is 16 residues. In DNA, the CDR3 is TGTGCCAGCAGCTTTCTAGCGGGAGGGCCCTCAGAGACCCAGTACTTC. Translated, it gives CASSFLAGGPSETQYF.

This clone showed up just once. This chain uses TRBV18 with TRBJ2-5; 11 bases align to TRBD1. The CDR3 covers 14 residues. Germline V gene lookup returns CDR1 KGHSH and CDR2 LQKENI. J was trimmed by 5 bases and V by 4 bases; bases with no gene match: 3. The CDR3 here is CASSLDRGQETQYF. The CDR3 nucleotides read TGTGCCAGCTCACTGGACAGGGGGCAGGAGACCCAGTACTTC.

The chain uses TRBV9 and TRBJ2-1; 9 positions agree with TRBD2. There are 16 residues in the CDR3. Germline V lookup: CDR1 SGDLS, CDR2 YYNGEE. V was pared by 7 bases and J by 9 bases, with 17 bases of the junction left unmatched. CDR3 DNA: TGTGCCAGCCACGAGTCCAGGCGCGGGGGGGGTGGTGAGCAGTTCTTC. Translation gives CASHESRRGGGGEQFF.

J is TRBJ2-5 and V is TRBV9, with 13 bases that match TRBD2. The CDR3 covers 15 residues. J lost 2 bases, V lost 2 bases, and 0 bases had no gene match. CDR1 is SGDLS, CDR2 YYNGEE, per germline. The CDR3 loop reads CASSVTSGGQETQYF. CDR3 nucleotide sequence: TGTGCCAGCAGCGTGACTAGCGGGGGGCAAGAGACCCAGTACTTC. The full variable domain, in which reference TRBV9 and TRBJ2-5 provide the parts outside the CDR3, is DSGVTQTPKHLITATGQRVTLRCSPRSGDLSVYWYQQSLDQGLQFLIQYYNGEERAKGNILERFSAQQFPDLHSELNLSSLELGDSALYFCASSVTSGGQETQYFGPGTRLLVL.

The chain carries TRBV11-2 and TRBJ1-4; D might be TRBD1 (5 bases). The germline CDR1 and CDR2 sequences are SGHAT and FQNNGV. The CDR3 extends over 15 amino acids. Trimming left V 5 bases short and J 5 bases short, with 15 bases between. The CDR3 region has the DNA TGTGCCAGCAGCGGACCGGGGGTAGTCAATGAAAAACTGTTTTTT. It translates to CASSGPGVVNEKLFF. Full variable domain (missing parts from reference TRBV11-2 and TRBJ1-4): EAGVAQSPRYKIIEKRQSVAFWCNPISGHATLYWYQQILGQGPKLLIQFQNNGVVDDSQLPKDRFSAERLKGVDSTLKIQPAKLEDSAVYLCASSGPGVVNEKLFFGSGTQLSVL.

This clone was found once. The rearrangement links TRBV5-4 to TRBJ1-2; 10 bases fit TRBD1. V shed 3 bases, J shed 3 bases, and the junction held 5 bases outside the gene matches. In germline, CDR1 is SGHNT, CDR2 YYREEE (reference sequence). The CDR3 is made up of 15 amino acids. CDR3: CASSSPTGGDYGYTF. Here the CDR3 DNA reads TGTGCCAGCAGCTCCCCGACAGGGGGCGACTATGGCTACACCTTC. The full variable domain, rest sourced from reference TRBV5-4 and TRBJ1-2, is ETGVTQSPTHLIKTRGQQVTLRCSSQSGHNTVSWYQQALGQGPQFIFQYYREEENGRGNFPPRFSGLQFPNYSSELNVNALELDDSALYLCASSSPTGGDYGYTFGSGTRLTVV.